This record looks at one T cell receptor beta chain sequence and its context. The target antigen is unknown. This entry belongs to a study of shared clonotypes between healthy human individuals. Broader study findings: Tissue TCR repertoires likely differ from these blood-only repertoires.

This CDR3 is 15 amino acids long. J was trimmed by 0 bases and V by 4 bases; bases with no gene match: 1. The germline CDR1 and CDR2 sequences are SGHRS and YFSETQ. Assay: immunoSEQ multiplex PCR; the TCRdb copy retains only in-frame clones and omits some. The table has some 900,000 clones, less than 85% seen once. The chain has TRBV5-1 and TRBJ2-2; TRBD1 matches at 9 bases. The specimen sequenced was memory CD4+ T cells sorted from blood. Specified subset: CD45RA-negative fraction. The source is a man younger than 35 in good health. Written as DNA, the CDR3 is TGCGCCAGCAGCGACAGGGGGGCGAACACCGGGGAGCTGTTTTTT. This encodes CASSDRGANTGELFF.